Listed below are T cell receptor beta chains from one sample, sequenced in a study of cytomegalovirus exposure and HLA in healthy donors. The repertoire was sequenced with immunoSEQ multiplex PCR; TCRdb's copy has only in-frame clones and lacks some. The profile shows some 140,000 clones, roughly four fifths of them singletons. Sequencing was performed on PBMCs. The receptors derive from a man in his thirties or forties in good health and CMV-seropositive. The CDR3 runs from the conserved cysteine through the conserved F or W. D genes are given only for firm matches. Rows give clone size only sometimes, using once, few, many, or a class for an expanded clone.

d_call,j_call,v_call,clone_size,cdr3_nt,cdr3_aa
NA,TRBJ1-2,TRBV5-1,NA,TGCGCCAGCAGCTTGGTGGCGGAGAACTATGGCTACACCTTC,CASSLVAENYGYTF
NA,TRBJ2-7,TRBV27,NA,TGTGCCAGCAGATCTTTTTGGAGCTCCTACGAGCAGTACTTC,CASRSFWSSYEQYF
NA,TRBJ2-7,TRBV4-2,NA,TGTGCCAGCAGCCAAGCCGCCGGTACGGGAACCTACGAGCAGTACTTC,CASSQAAGTGTYEQYF
TRBD1,TRBJ1-5,TRBV5-8,NA,TGTGCCAGCAGACGCGGACAGGGGGCCGCTGTGCAGCCCCAGCATTTT,CASRRGQGAAVQPQHF
TRBD2,TRBJ2-3,TRBV5-1,NA,TGCGCCAGCAGCTTGGCCCTAGCGGGAAGCACAGATACGCAGTATTTT,CASSLALAGSTDTQYF
NA,TRBJ2-5,TRBV20-1,NA,TGCAGCTACAGGTGGAAGGAGACCCAGTACTTC,CSYRWKETQYF
TRBD2,TRBJ2-3,TRBV5-1,NA,TGCGCCAGCAGCTTCCTGGGACTAGCGGGAGCGGCAGATACGCAGTATTTT,CASSFLGLAGAADTQYF
NA,TRBJ1-1,TRBV5-6,NA,TGTGCCAGCAGCTTGGCCCCGGGCACTGAAGCTTTCTTT,CASSLAPGTEAFF
NA,TRBJ2-5,TRBV2,NA,TGTGCCAGCAGTGACAGTTACGAGACCCAGTACTTC,CASSDSYETQYF
NA,TRBJ1-2,TRBV6-5,NA,TGTGCCAGCAGTTACTCGGGGCAGAACTATGGCTACACCTTC,CASSYSGQNYGYTF
TRBD2,TRBJ2-1,TRBV7-3,NA,TGTGCCAGCAGCCTAGGGGAGGGCCCTTACAATGAGCAGTTCTTC,CASSLGEGPYNEQFF
NA,TRBJ2-1,TRBV6-5,NA,TGTGCCAGCAGTCGCGACTCGTATGGGAATGAGCAGTTCTTC,CASSRDSYGNEQFF
NA,TRBJ1-3,TRBV30,NA,TGTGCCTGGGTCGGGAACACCATATATTTT,CAWVGNTIYF
NA,TRBJ2-1,TRBV29-1,NA,TGCAGCGTTGAGGACACCGCCAAAGGGCAGTTCTTC,CSVEDTAKGQFF
TRBD1,TRBJ2-7,TRBV6-5,NA,TGTGCCAGCAGCCCTACAGGGGCGACCTACGAGCAGTACTTC,CASSPTGATYEQYF
NA,TRBJ2-1,TRBV4-1,NA,TGCGCCAGCAGCGCGGGACCAATGAGCTCCTACAATGAGCAGTTCTTC,CASSAGPMSSYNEQFF
NA,TRBJ1-2,TRBV7-2,once,TGTGCCAGCAGCTCTATTCTCGGGGGTGGCTACACCTTC,CASSSILGGGYTF
NA,TRBJ1-5,TRBV19,NA,TGTGCCAGTACCCAGGGCGGTCAGCCCCAGCATTTT,CASTQGGQPQHF
NA,TRBJ1-2,TRBV6-1,NA,TGTGCCAGCAGTGTTGGAGACAGTACTAACTATGGCTACACCTTC,CASSVGDSTNYGYTF
TRBD1,TRBJ1-4,TRBV18,NA,TGTGCCAGCTCACCAGGACAGGGGAGTGAAAAACTGTTTTTT,CASSPGQGSEKLFF
TRBD2,TRBJ2-7,TRBV18,NA,TGTGCCAGCTCACCGCTAGCGGGGGGTTCCTACGAGCAGTACTTC,CASSPLAGGSYEQYF
NA,TRBJ2-1,TRBV13,NA,TGTGCCAGCAGCACCCCCCGAGGGTCCTACAATGAGCAGTTCTTC,CASSTPRGSYNEQFF
NA,TRBJ1-1,TRBV6-8,NA,TGTGCCAGCAGTCGCGGAGATTTCGGCCTTGAAGCTTTCTTT,CASSRGDFGLEAFF
NA,TRBJ2-4,TRBV9,NA,TGTGCCAGCAGCCCCCGGTTCGAAGAAAACATTCAGTACTTC,CASSPRFEENIQYF
NA,TRBJ2-3,TRBV11-2,NA,TGTGCCAGCAGCTTAATGGCCGCCCGTGTCCCAGATACGCAGTATTTT,CASSLMAARVPDTQYF
NA,TRBJ2-2,TRBV7-3,NA,TGTGCCAGCAGCTTAGCGGGTCGGCACACCGGGGAGCTGTTTTTT,CASSLAGRHTGELFF
TRBD2,TRBJ2-1,TRBV2,NA,TGTGCCAGCAATGGCGGGGGGGGCCTTTACAATGAGCAGTTCTTC,CASNGGGGLYNEQFF
TRBD2,TRBJ2-5,TRBV6-6,once,TGTGCCAGCAGTAACCGACTAGCTCAAGAGACCCAGTACTTC,CASSNRLAQETQYF
NA,TRBJ1-2,TRBV7-9,NA,TGTGCCAGCAGCTTACGGAACTATGGCTACACCTTC,CASSLRNYGYTF
TRBD2,TRBJ2-3,TRBV7-2,NA,TGTGCCAGCAGCTATCGCGGGGGTGGGACAGATACGCAGTATTTT,CASSYRGGGTDTQYF
TRBD1,TRBJ2-7,TRBV6-5,NA,TGTGCCAGCAGACCCGGGACAGGGGGAGAGTACGAGCAGTACTTC,CASRPGTGGEYEQYF
NA,TRBJ2-7,TRBV5-1,NA,TGCGCCAGCAGACTACAGGGTTCCTACGAGCAGTACTTC,CASRLQGSYEQYF
TRBD2,TRBJ2-1,TRBV9,NA,TGTGCCAGCAATAGAGACGGGGGGACCTACAATGAGCAGTTCTTC,CASNRDGGTYNEQFF
NA,TRBJ2-2,TRBV6-1,NA,TGTGCCAGCAGTGATTTGAGCACCGGGGAGCTGTTTTTT,CASSDLSTGELFF
TRBD1,TRBJ2-7,TRBV5-6,NA,TGTGCCAGCAGCTTGAATTTAGGGACAGAACCCTACGAGCAGTACTTC,CASSLNLGTEPYEQYF
TRBD1,TRBJ2-2,TRBV27,NA,TGTGCCAGCAGTTCTCAAATTCCGGGACAGGGATTTACCGGGGAGCTGTTTTTT,CASSSQIPGQGFTGELFF
NA,TRBJ1-2,TRBV6-5,NA,TGTGCCAGCAGTGACCAACAGGCTAACTATGGCTACACCTTC,CASSDQQANYGYTF
NA,TRBJ2-5,TRBV4-3,NA,TGCGCCAGCAGCCAAGATGGAGGTGGACAAGAGACCCAGTACTTC,CASSQDGGGQETQYF
NA,TRBJ1-5,TRBV30,NA,TGTGCCTGGAGTTCCTTAAATCAGCCCCAGCATTTT,CAWSSLNQPQHF
NA,TRBJ2-3,TRBV30,once,TGTGCCTTACAGAGAGACACTAGCACAGATACGCAGTATTTT,CALQRDTSTDTQYF
NA,TRBJ1-1,TRBV5-6,NA,TGTGCCAGCAGCGGCCGGGGGGGGAGTGAAGCTTTCTTT,CASSGRGGSEAFF
TRBD1,TRBJ1-2,TRBV30,NA,TGTGCCTGGAGCGACAGGGGGCAAGGCGGCTACACCTTC,CAWSDRGQGGYTF
NA,TRBJ1-2,TRBV19,NA,TGTGCCAGTAGTCTCGGGCCGGGGAGCGGCTACACCTTC,CASSLGPGSGYTF
TRBD2,TRBJ2-1,TRBV9,NA,TGTGCCAGCAGCGTAGTAGCGGGCTATGAGCAGTTCTTC,CASSVVAGYEQFF
NA,TRBJ1-1,TRBV11-2,NA,TGTGCCAGCAGCTTAGACGCTCCTCGGACTGCAAGCTTT,CASSLDAPRTASF
TRBD1,TRBJ1-1,TRBV29-1,NA,TGCAGCGTTACAGGGGCCCTAGGGAACGTAGGCACTGAAGCTTTCTTT,CSVTGALGNVGTEAFF
TRBD1,TRBJ1-2,TRBV5-8,few,TGTGCCAGCAGCTGGATAGGGGGCGTTGGCTACACCTTC,CASSWIGGVGYTF
TRBD1,TRBJ2-2,TRBV7-3,NA,TGTGCCAGCAGCTTGGACAGGGTCACCGGGGAGCTGTTTTTT,CASSLDRVTGELFF
NA,TRBJ1-5,TRBV19,few,TGTGCCAGTAGCCTATCAGGGGGCAATCAGCCCCAGCATTTT,CASSLSGGNQPQHF
NA,TRBJ2-7,TRBV6-1,NA,TGTGCCAGCAGTGAATCGGGGTACGAGCAGTACTTC,CASSESGYEQYF
TRBD1,TRBJ2-2,TRBV30,NA,TGTGCCTGGAGATCTCCAGGGGGCACCGGGGAGCTGTTTTTT,CAWRSPGGTGELFF
TRBD1,TRBJ2-2,TRBV5-5,NA,TGTGCCAGCAGTCGGACAGGGGGCACCGGGGAGCTGTTTTTT,CASSRTGGTGELFF
TRBD2,TRBJ2-7,TRBV9,NA,TGTGCCAGCAGCCCTTCTGTAGAGCGGGGCTCCTACGAGCAGTACTTC,CASSPSVERGSYEQYF
TRBD1,TRBJ2-7,TRBV9,NA,TGTGCCAGCAGCGGGGGGGGACAGGGGGCTGGGGAGCAGTACTTC,CASSGGGQGAGEQYF
TRBD1,TRBJ1-2,TRBV30,NA,TGTGCCTGGAATTCAGGGGGCGCCGACTATGGCTACACCTTC,CAWNSGGADYGYTF
TRBD1,TRBJ2-1,TRBV7-6,NA,TGTGCCAGCAGCCCCAGGTACAGGGGCTACAATGAGCAGTTCTTC,CASSPRYRGYNEQFF